These 29 T cell receptor beta chains originate from one sample sequenced in a study of T-cell memory formation after mild COVID-19 (dated by TCRdb to about 2021). Libraries were constructed by 5' RACE. This sample was sequenced with an Illumina NovaSeq 6000. TCRdb cleaned the public reads at Q25 with fastp, built clones with MiXCR and kept in-frame beta chains. Merged by CDR3 protein, the rows form single entries marked with the most common genes and DNA. This sample has about 160,000 distinct CDR3 sequences in its table, and about a third of those were observed once. The ten largest account for around 12% of the sample. Source material: PBMCs or a T cell subset sorted from them (not recorded which). The receptors come from an adult woman who had mild COVID-19 (a few samples of this study predate the infection). The sample titles of this study are shuffled in the database, so cell type and time point are left out; the donor was told from shared clones.

In the case of this clonotype: The conserved phenylalanine or tryptophan normally closing the CDR3 is absent here, so this likely arose from a read error. This chain uses TRBV12-3 or TRBV12-4 with TRBJ1-2, with D unclear. The CDR3 covers 14 residues. V lost 7 bases and J 5 bases, leaving 17 bases between the germline ends. The CDR3 region is CASTFGDLSYGYTL. The CDR3 nucleotides are TGTGCCAGCACTTTTGGGGATCTCTCATATGGCTACACCCTC.

This clonotype was counted between two and nine times. CDR3 nucleotide sequence: TGTGCCAGCAGTCAACAGGGTATGTCCTATGGCTACACCTTC. Encoded protein: CASSQQGMSYGYTF. The V and J genes are TRBV12-3 or TRBV12-4 and TRBJ1-2, with D possibly TRBD1 on 6 matching bases. V lost 5 bases to trimming and J lost 4 bases, with 14 bases between them. This CDR3 region has 14 residues.

This rearrangement joins TRBV29-1 to TRBJ2-1, with D maybe TRBD2 (5 bases). Trimming pared 1 base from V and 0 bases from J, leaving 13 bases between. The CDR3 sequence is 16 residues long. Looked up from germline, CDR1 is SQVTM and CDR2 is ANQGSEA. The CDR3 protein is CSVEGNERASYNEQFF. Here the CDR3 DNA reads TGCAGCGTTGAAGGTAACGAGAGGGCCTCCTACAATGAGCAGTTCTTC.

The J gene is TRBJ1-6, the V gene TRBV20-1; 11 nucleotides line up with TRBD1. The V gene's germline CDR1 is DFQATT and CDR2 SNEGSKA (reference sequence). After removal of 0 bases from V and 8 bases from J, the junction contained 9 bases not matched to a gene. CDR3 length: 17 amino acids. The DNA of the CDR3 is TGCAGTGCTAGAGACACCGGGACAGGGGGGAGGCATTCACCCCTCCACTTT. Its protein is CSARDTGTGGRHSPLHF.

This clonotype was seen more than once but under ten times. J is TRBJ1-1 and V is TRBV7-9; D unresolved. The V gene lost 5 bases and the J gene lost 6 bases, with 16 bases spanning the gap. This CDR3 region has 14 residues. Germline lookup yields CDR1 SEHNR and CDR2 FQNEAQ (reference sequence). DNA of the CDR3: TGTGCCAGCAGCCCCAGTCAGTTACGAGCTGAAGCTTTCTTT. This translates into CASSPSQLRAEAFF.

This clonotype occurred many times. The chain is built from TRBV5-1 and TRBJ2-1; D is perhaps TRBD1 (6 bases). Germline V lookup: CDR1 SGHRS, CDR2 YFSETQ. The ends were cut back, 4 bases at V and 5 bases at J, with 16 bases in the middle. The CDR3 runs 15 residues. The CDR3 DNA sequence: TGCGCCAGCAGCCCCACCGGGACAAACAACAATGAGCAGTTCTTC. Translation gives CASSPTGTNNNEQFF.

This clonotype was counted only a few times. This chain connects TRBV7-9 to TRBJ2-5, with TRBD1 identical over 8 bases. J lost 4 bases, V lost 7 bases, and 11 bases had no gene match. The V gene's germline CDR1 is SEHNR and CDR2 FQNEAQ (reference sequence). This CDR3 region has 15 residues. In DNA, the CDR3 is TGTGCCAGCAAGGACAGGGAGTCAAGTACAGAGACCCAGTACTTC. This translates into CASKDRESSTETQYF.

This clonotype has just a few counts. The V call is TRBV27, the J call TRBJ2-3; no clear D gene. The V gene lost 5 bases and the J gene lost 2 bases, with 14 bases spanning the gap. Germline V gene data show CDR1 as MNHEY and CDR2 as SMNVEV (reference sequence). The CDR3 spans 15 residues. The CDR3 here is CASSLSRGPTDTQYF. CDR3 coding DNA: TGTGCCAGCAGTCTCTCCCGTGGGCCCACAGATACGCAGTATTTT.

This rearrangement joins TRBV5-1 to TRBJ2-3; TRBD2 aligns across 7 bases. CDR1 SGHRS and CDR2 YFSETQ come from the germline V gene. This CDR3 spans 16 amino acids. With V trimmed by 3 bases and J by 2 bases, 9 bases remained unmatched. CDR3 region: CASSSVGLDPTDTQYF. CDR3 coding DNA: TGCGCCAGCAGCTCCGTCGGACTAGACCCCACAGATACGCAGTATTTT.

This chain uses TRBV11-2 with TRBJ1-4, with 8 bases aligning to TRBD1. After removal of 1 base from V and 8 bases from J, the junction contained 6 bases not matched to a gene. This CDR3 spans 15 amino acids. CDR1 is SGHAT and CDR2 is FQNNGV in the germline V gene. The CDR3 sequence is CASSLAGTGGEKLFF. As DNA, the CDR3 is TGTGCCAGCAGCTTAGCCGGCACAGGGGGAGAAAAACTGTTTTTT.

CDR3 sequence (DNA): TGTGCCAGCAGCCAATCGGGGACTAGCGGGGGCCCCGGGGAGCTGTTTTTT. Its translation is CASSQSGTSGGPGELFF. The chain combines TRBV3-1 with TRBJ2-2; 14 bases agree with TRBD2. The CDR3 extends over 17 amino acids. The germline CDR1 and CDR2 sequences are LGHDT and YNNKEL (reference sequence). V lost 2 bases and J lost 6; bases outside the gene matches: 5. The variable domain in full, with the rest retrieved from reference TRBV3-1 and TRBJ2-2, is DTAVSQTPKYLVTQMGNDKSIKCEQNLGHDTMYWYKQDSKKFLKIMFSYNNKELIINETVPNRFSPKSPDKAHLNLHINSLELGDSAVYFCASSQSGTSGGPGELFFGEGSRLTVL.

A few counts support this clonotype. The gene calls are TRBV9 and TRBJ2-3, with a weak D call TRBD2 (6 bases). The CDR3 runs to 12 residues. V was shortened by 5 bases and J by 4 bases, with 8 bases between the two germline ends. Per germline, CDR1 SGDLS and CDR2 YYNGEE. The CDR3 region is CASRSGADTQYF. CDR3 nucleotides: TGTGCCAGCAGGTCGGGGGCAGATACGCAGTATTTT.

This clonotype turned up a few times. The chain combines TRBV14 with TRBJ1-2; no clear D gene. Looked up from germline, CDR1 is SGHDN and CDR2 is FVKESK. V gave up 4 bases and J gave up 4 bases, with 7 bases separating them. There are 12 residues in the CDR3. The CDR3 here is CASSRTGYGYTF. The CDR3, as DNA: TGTGCCAGCAGCCGGACGGGCTATGGCTACACCTTC.

The chain joins TRBV19 to TRBJ1-2, with D maybe TRBD1 (5 bases). The length of the CDR3 is 14 residues. Germline V CDR1 and CDR2: LNHDA, SQIVND (reference sequence). Deletions cut 9 bases from V and 5 bases from J, with 19 bases between. CDR3 DNA sequence: TGTGCCAGCCGGCCGGGGGGTCTTCGGTATGGCTACACCTTC. Residues: CASRPGGLRYGYTF. The complete variable domain, with remaining parts taken from reference TRBV19 and TRBJ1-2, reads DGGITQSPKYLFRKEGQNVTLSCEQNLNHDAMYWYRQDPGQGLRLIYYSQIVNDFQKGDIAEGYSVSREKKESFPLTVTSAQKNPTAFYLCASRPGGLRYGYTFGSGTRLTVV.

The rearrangement uses TRBV4-3 and TRBJ2-7; D uncertain. Looked up from germline, CDR1 is LGHNA and CDR2 is YSLEER. The CDR3 runs 13 residues. V gave up 0 bases and J gave up 6 bases, with 9 bases separating them. The CDR3 here is CASSQDLVAEQYF. Written as DNA, the CDR3 is TGCGCCAGCAGCCAAGATCTGGTAGCCGAGCAGTACTTC.

This clonotype has a handful of counts. V and J are TRBV24-1 and TRBJ2-2, with TRBD2 identical over 10 bases. Germline CDR1 is KGHDR and CDR2 is SFDVKD. The CDR3 is 17 residues long. V was clipped by 0 bases and J by 2 bases; unmatched bases: 2. The CDR3 region is CATSDLGLADNTGELFF. CDR3 DNA sequence: TGTGCCACCAGTGATTTGGGACTAGCGGATAACACCGGGGAGCTGTTTTTT.

The genes are TRBV7-2 and TRBJ1-2; D unclear. The germline V gene has CDR1 SGHTA and CDR2 FQGNSA. The V and J ends lost 1 base and 7 bases respectively, with 16 bases between them. This CDR3 comprises 15 residues. CDR3 protein: CASSLGGIRVFGYTF. The CDR3 nucleotides read TGTGCCAGCAGCTTAGGGGGTATTCGGGTATTTGGCTACACCTTC.

This clonotype was recorded a few times. The chain is built from TRBV6-1 and TRBJ1-2; D ambiguous. The CDR3 is made up of 13 amino acids. Looked up from germline, CDR1 is MNHNS and CDR2 is SASEGT. The V end lost 1 base, the J end lost 4 bases, and 7 bases lay between the germline ends. This chain's CDR3 is CASSEVASYGYTF. For the CDR3, the DNA is TGTGCCAGCAGTGAAGTCGCCAGCTATGGCTACACCTTC.

V gene TRBV23-1 combines with J gene TRBJ2-5; 7 nucleotides align to TRBD1. Being an ORF, TRBV23-1 has a function that is uncertain. The V gene end was trimmed by 7 bases and the J gene end by 1 base; junction bases not matched to a gene: 3. This CDR3 is built from 13 residues. CDR3 region: CASTRTGQETQYF. CDR3 nucleotides: TGCGCCAGCACCCGGACAGGCCAAGAGACCCAGTACTTC.

The J gene is TRBJ2-1, the V gene TRBV5-1; 7 nucleotides line up with TRBD1. There are 15 residues in the CDR3. CDR1 is SGHRS and CDR2 is YFSETQ in the germline V gene. Losses at the gene ends were 0 bases for V and 4 bases for J; bases not matched to a gene: 4. The CDR3 DNA sequence: TGCGCCAGCAGCTTGGACAGGGGTTGGTACAATGAGCAGTTCTTC. It specifies CASSLDRGWYNEQFF.

The chain has TRBV6-2 or TRBV6-3 and TRBJ2-3; D gene uncertain. Germline V lookup: CDR1 MNHEY, CDR2 SVGEGT. The CDR3 sequence is 13 residues long. V lost 7 bases and J lost 0, with 8 bases in between. CDR3 loop: CASNPSSTDTQYF. Here the CDR3 DNA reads TGTGCCAGCAACCCGTCCAGCACAGATACGCAGTATTTT.

The gene calls are TRBV6-2 or TRBV6-3 and TRBJ2-7; D is possibly TRBD2 (5 bases). The V end was cut by 10 bases, the J end by 4 bases, with 11 bases between. Germline CDR1 is MNHEY and CDR2 is SVGEGT. The CDR3 is 11 amino acids. For the CDR3, the DNA is TGTGCCACGGTGGGGAGTTACGAGCAGTACTTC. This translates into CATVGSYEQYF.

The V gene is TRBV29-1, the J gene TRBJ2-7; TRBD1 aligns across 11 bases. Germline V lookup: CDR1 SQVTM, CDR2 ANQGSEA. The V and J ends lost 5 bases and 4 bases, in that order; junction bases with no gene match: 4. The CDR3 is 13 residues long. The CDR3 protein is CSVTGTGGYEQYF. CDR3 coding DNA: TGCAGCGTTACCGGGACAGGGGGTTACGAGCAGTACTTC.

This clonotype has ten or more counts. This chain links TRBV2 with TRBJ2-7; 8 nucleotides agree with TRBD1. The V gene end was trimmed by 6 bases and the J gene end by 5 bases; junction bases not matched to a gene: 3. The CDR3 has 12 residues. CDR1 SNHLY and CDR2 FYNNEI come from the germline V gene. In DNA, the CDR3 is TGTGCCAGCAGACAGGGGGACAACGAGCAGTACTTC. The encoded protein is CASRQGDNEQYF.

This chain joins TRBV7-8 and TRBJ1-1; D perhaps matches TRBD1 (6 bases). There are 16 residues in the CDR3. Per the germline V gene, CDR1 is SGHVS and CDR2 is FQNEAQ. V lost 7 bases and J 5 bases, leaving 23 bases between the germline ends. The CDR3 DNA reads as TGTGCCAGCAAACCTCCTGGGGGGGGCGCGAGGACTGAAGCTTTCTTT. Translated, it gives CASKPPGGGARTEAFF.

Only a few counts were recorded for this clonotype. The chain couples TRBV6-5 to TRBJ2-1; 11 bases align to TRBD2. The V segment lost 2 bases and the J segment 4 bases; nucleotides outside the gene matches: 1. The CDR3 has 15 amino acids. Germline CDR1 MNHEY, CDR2 SVGAGI. The CDR3 here is CASSYRTSGYNEQFF. The CDR3 DNA sequence: TGTGCCAGCAGTTACCGGACTAGCGGGTACAATGAGCAGTTCTTC.

The chain couples TRBV19 to TRBJ2-7, with a tentative D call TRBD2 (6 bases). This CDR3 comprises 14 residues. V was shortened by 1 base and J by 4 bases, with 11 bases between the two germline ends. CDR1 is LNHDA and CDR2 is SQIVND in the germline V gene (reference sequence). The CDR3 DNA sequence: TGTGCCAGTAGTATAGCAGGTGCGGGGTACGAGCAGTACTTC. Translation: CASSIAGAGYEQYF.

The chain couples TRBV12-3 or TRBV12-4 to TRBJ2-7, with D hard to call. Trimming shortened V by 3 bases and J by 5 bases, and 5 bases separated the two germline ends. The CDR3 consists of 11 residues. CDR3 in DNA: TGTGCCAGCAGTTTTGCCGACGAGCAGTACTTC. Translated, it gives CASSFADEQYF.

Only a few counts were recorded for this clonotype. The V and J genes are TRBV11-3 and TRBJ2-7, with 8 nucleotides matching TRBD1. Trimming took 1 base from V and 13 from J; bases not matched to a gene: 9. Per the germline V gene, CDR1 is SGHNT and CDR2 is YENEEA. CDR3 size: 13 residues. The CDR3 sequence is CASSLVRTGTPYF. The CDR3 nucleotides read TGTGCCAGCAGCTTAGTACGGACAGGGACTCCCTACTTC.